What follows is one T cell receptor beta chain and its context. Produced via immunoSEQ multiplex PCR; TCRdb's table is partial and in-frame only. The sample contains around 560,000 clones, 85% to 95% of which appear only once. CD8 cells classed as naive were CD45RO-negative and positively selected for CCR7, excluding terminally differentiated effector memory CD45RA+ cells. This record comes from a study of shared clonotypes between healthy human individuals. The CDR3 loop spans 16 amino acids. V lost 2 bases to trimming and J lost 4 bases; unmatched junction nucleotides: 11. CDR1 is MDHEN and CDR2 is SYDVKM in the germline V gene.

Input material: naive CD8+ T cells sorted from blood. The chain links TRBV28 to TRBJ2-7; TRBD1 matches 7 bases. The receptor was derived from a woman aged 25 to 39 in good health. The CDR3 loop is CASSLNPLGQDYEQYF. For the CDR3, the DNA is TGTGCCAGCAGTTTAAATCCCCTAGGACAGGATTACGAGCAGTACTTC.